The present entry profiles one T cell receptor beta chain with its context. It has no known antigen specificity. No base-level quality is on record; no much larger clone is a single base apart. This record comes from a study of blood T cell repertoires in COVID-19 (TCRdb year 2020). With regard to the full study: Collaborator samples came from the United States, Italy and Spain and covered acute and convalescent phases of COVID-19. The prospective study material was composed of cDNA or gDNA derived from T cells, B-cell-depleted T cells, or PBMCs. The dataset comprised deeply sampled blood TCRbeta repertoires from subjects exposed to, actively infected with, or recovered from COVID-19. The repertoires were released in a freely available public database meant as a resource for research on the immune response to SARS-CoV-2. The samples were drawn from the first 160 participants of the ongoing ImmuneRACE study and from over 950 subjects provided by 6 global collaborators. Sample metadata almost always included a de-identified subject ID, COVID-19 status, age in years and sex. HLA class I and class II types, where available, came from metadata supplied by the sample provider rather than from assay-based typing. What the authors observed across the whole study: The amount of clinical and demographic metadata varied by source and participant and was provided uncurated.

At one collaborating source in Seattle, patients were enrolled during active infection and were followed longitudinally through the course of disease. The collaborating institutions used their own protocols to collect whole blood in K2EDTA tubes. For TCRbeta analysis, collaborator samples were shipped as frozen whole blood, as isolated PBMCs, or as DNA extracted from either sample type. From the cysteine up to the phenylalanine, the CDR3 has a length of 16 residues. The only DNA kept is the CDR3, 48 bases in frame from the first base. In the germline V gene, CDR1 corresponds to SGHTA and CDR2 to FQGNSA. V is pruned by 1 base and J by 1 base, leaving 7 bases of the junction without a gene match. TCRbeta CDR3 regions were amplified from genomic DNA using the immunoSEQ Assay, a bias-controlled multiplex PCR. Concerning the study's data processing: The number of nucleated cells in each sample was estimated from the amplification of reference gene primers within the assay. To quantify the absolute abundance of each unique TCRbeta CDR3 rearrangement, sequence reads were collapsed and filtered. Productive Simpson clonality was computed per sample as the square root of Simpson's diversity index over productive rearrangements. TCRdb holds this immuneACCESS table with in-frame rearrangements only. Some clones are missing; in checked studies, unresolved V genes explain under half, and the rest has no known cause. The V and J calls and clone size are taken from that table; D and trimming were inferred from the DNA. This sample has 140,000 to 150,000 clones in its table, and over 75% of those were observed once. The ten largest make up roughly an eighth of the sample.

Sequencing was done on a sample of peripheral blood. The V and J genes are TRBV7-2 and TRBJ2-7; 7 central bases correspond to TRBD1. The receptor was derived from a man between 18 and 35 years old with COVID-19, enrolled during active disease. The DNA sequence follows: TGTGCCAGCAGCTTAGGATGGAAGACAGGGTCCTACGAGCAGTACTTC. It specifies CASSLGWKTGSYEQYF.